This T cell receptor (beta chain) was identified in a study of T cells in Graves' hyperthyroidism and ophthalmopathy. The table lists this clonotype with many counts. Researchers amplified the TCR beta CDR3 regions from RNA transcripts. Carried out on the TCR CDR3, a first-round RT-PCR used the HTBI primer set. TCRdb re-analysed the multiplex PCR reads in MiXCR, keeping a single row per CDR3 protein. This table has 210,000 or so distinct CDR3 sequences, about a sixth appearing once. The CDR3 covers 13 residues. Germline CDR1 reads DFQATT; CDR2 reads SNEGSKA (reference sequence). V was clipped by 3 bases and J by 5 bases, with 13 bases between them.

Sequencing was done on a sample of blood. The TCR originated in a middle-aged man with Graves' hyperthyroidism. The chain carries TRBV20-1 and TRBJ2-5; D may be TRBD2 (6 bases). The DNA for the CDR3 is TGCAGTGCTAGGGGGGAGGTTATTGAGACCCAGTACTTC. Protein product: CSARGEVIETQYF.